This entry lists 25 T cell receptor beta chains sequenced from one sample in a study of cytomegalovirus exposure and HLA in healthy donors. The PCR used 60 Vbeta and 13 Jbeta primers. Sequencing used immunoSEQ multiplex PCR; TCRdb keeps in-frame clones, though not all of them. Counted here are roughly 130,000 clones, less than 85% occurring once; the ten biggest clones make up roughly 2%. The sequencing sample was made of PBMCs. The receptors originated from a woman aged 40 to 55 in good health and CMV-seropositive.

J is TRBJ2-5 and V is TRBV5-1; D possibly corresponds to TRBD2 (6 bases). Germline CDR1 is SGHRS and CDR2 is YFSETQ. V was pared by 0 bases and J by 5 bases, with 11 bases between. The CDR3 totals 14 residues. The CDR3 here is CASSLAQRVETQYF. The DNA of the CDR3 is TGCGCCAGCAGCTTGGCCCAGCGGGTTGAGACCCAGTACTTC.

This chain joins TRBV7-8 and TRBJ2-5; 7 positions agree with TRBD1. CDR1 is SGHVS, CDR2 FQNEAQ, per germline. Germline trimming cut 1 base from V and 1 base from J; bases unmatched to any gene: 3. CDR3 length equals 15 residues. The CDR3 DNA sequence: TGTGCCAGCAGCTTAGGGAGGACAGGCCAAGAGACCCAGTACTTC. The encoded protein is CASSLGRTGQETQYF.

V is TRBV5-6 and J is TRBJ2-5; 10 nucleotides align to TRBD2. The end of the DNA is better explained by TRBJ2-7, so the J call may be wrong. This CDR3 is built from 16 residues. CDR1 and CDR2 (germline): SGHDT, YYEEEE. DNA for the CDR3: TGTGCCAGCAGCCCGATGAATAGCGGGAGGATGAACGAGCAGTACTTC. It encodes CASSPMNSGRMNEQYF.

The CDR3 DNA sequence: TGTGCCAGCTCACCAATGACCGGGACAGCGGGTCAGCCCCAGCATTTT. Amino acid sequence: CASSPMTGTAGQPQHF. This chain connects TRBV18 to TRBJ1-5; 7 bases agree with TRBD1. Germline V lookup: CDR1 KGHSH, CDR2 LQKENI. The CDR3 consists of 16 residues. The J segment lost 6 bases and the V segment lost 2 bases, leaving 10 bases of the junction unmatched.

The chain is built from TRBV29-1 and TRBJ1-1, with 7 bases lining up with TRBD1. Per the germline V gene, CDR1 is SQVTM and CDR2 is ANQGSEA. With V trimmed by 7 bases and J by 4 bases, 9 bases remained unmatched. The CDR3 is 13 residues long. In DNA form, the CDR3 reads TGCAGCGCTATGACAGGGTATGGCACTGAAGCTTTCTTT. Translated, it gives CSAMTGYGTEAFF.

The chain couples TRBV27 to TRBJ1-1; TRBD1 agrees at 7 bases. CDR1 MNHEY and CDR2 SMNVEV come from the germline V gene (reference sequence). The V gene end was trimmed by 5 bases and the J gene end by 1 base; junction bases not matched to a gene: 4. There are 14 residues in the CDR3. The CDR3 DNA follows: TGTGCCAGCAGTCCGGGACAGTGGAACACTGAAGCTTTCTTT. Translated, it gives CASSPGQWNTEAFF.

The V gene is TRBV7-2, the J gene TRBJ1-3; no clear D. Trimming left V 1 base short and J 8 bases short, with 6 bases between. The CDR3 has 12 residues. Germline V gene lookup returns CDR1 SGHTA and CDR2 FQGNSA. CDR3 residues: CASSLVPDTIYF. CDR3 coding DNA: TGTGCCAGCAGCTTAGTCCCAGACACCATATATTTT.

This chain links TRBV5-1 with TRBJ2-7; 9 positions match TRBD1. V was pared by 4 bases and J by 7 bases, with 12 bases of the junction left unmatched. This CDR3 is built from 15 residues. Germline V CDR1 and CDR2: SGHRS, YFSETQ. CDR3 nucleotides: TGCGCCAGCAGCGGAACAGGGGGCGTCCGTTGGGAGCAGTACTTC. Translation: CASSGTGGVRWEQYF.

DNA of the CDR3: TGTGCCAGCAGTCCCCGAGGAGGGCTGGATACGCAGTATTTT. It is translated as CASSPRGGLDTQYF. The rearrangement links TRBV27 to TRBJ2-3; tentative D call: TRBD2 (6 bases). The CDR3 covers 14 residues. Germline V lookup: CDR1 MNHEY, CDR2 SMNVEV (reference sequence). Trimming pared 5 bases from V and 6 bases from J, leaving 15 bases between.

V gene TRBV4-3 combines with J gene TRBJ1-1; no reliable D call. Trimming cost V 4 bases and J 4 bases, with 10 bases left between them. CDR3 length equals 13 residues. Germline V gene sequence: CDR1 LGHNA, CDR2 YSLEER. CDR3 in DNA: TGCGCCAGCAGCCGAGGTCCCCTCACTGAAGCTTTCTTT. Protein product: CASSRGPLTEAFF.

The gene calls are TRBV18 and TRBJ1-4, with TRBD1 matching 7 bases. V shed 3 bases and J 2 bases; nucleotides not matched to a gene: 6. Germline V CDR1 and CDR2: KGHSH, LQKENI. The CDR3 is 16 amino acids. CDR3 sequence: CASSPRTGGTNEKLFF. The CDR3 region has the DNA TGTGCCAGCTCACCCCGGACAGGTGGCACTAATGAAAAACTGTTTTTT.

The CDR3 loop is CAIGWTGTDNSRASGEQYF. The DNA for the CDR3 is TGTGCCATCGGATGGACCGGGACAGACAACTCACGGGCCTCCGGCGAGCAGTACTTC. The rearrangement links TRBV10-3 to TRBJ2-7; 7 bases align to TRBD1. Looked up from germline, CDR1 is ENHRY and CDR2 is SYGVKD. This CDR3 region has 19 residues. The V segment lost 8 bases and the J segment 6 bases; nucleotides outside the gene matches: 28.

J is TRBJ1-6 and V is TRBV5-6, with D maybe TRBD1 (5 bases). This CDR3 is 14 amino acids long. V lost 0 bases, J lost 8 bases, and 9 bases lay in between. CDR1 and CDR2 from the germline V gene are SGHDT and YYEEEE. In DNA form, the CDR3 reads TGTGCCAGCAGCTTGGGGGGCAATTATTCACCCCTCCACTTT. This codes for CASSLGGNYSPLHF.

The chain uses TRBV2 and TRBJ2-1; D unclear. From germline, CDR1 is SNHLY and CDR2 FYNNEI. Trimming cost V 5 bases and J 1 base, with 9 bases left between them. This CDR3 contains 14 residues. CDR3 sequence: CASSLRLSYNEQFF. As DNA, the CDR3 is TGTGCCAGCAGTTTGCGGTTATCCTACAATGAGCAGTTCTTC.

The V gene is TRBV28, the J gene TRBJ2-1; TRBD2 is a possible D gene (6 bases). Trimming cost V 5 bases and J 5 bases, with 22 bases left between them. CDR1 is MDHEN, CDR2 SYDVKM, per germline. This CDR3 is built from 17 residues. The CDR3 loop reads CASSITGTFLKDNEQFF. The CDR3 coding sequence is TGTGCCAGCAGTATAACCGGGACTTTCCTTAAGGACAATGAGCAGTTCTTC.

This clone is a singleton in its sample. The J gene is TRBJ2-3, the V gene TRBV5-1, with 11 positions matching TRBD2. There are 15 residues in the CDR3. The V gene's germline CDR1 is SGHRS and CDR2 YFSETQ. V lost 10 bases, J lost 4 bases, and 11 bases stayed unmatched. CDR3 bases: TGCGCCGTGGCAGCTAGCGGGGGGCCCTCAGATACGCAGTATTTT. Amino acid sequence: CAVAASGGPSDTQYF.

The chain has TRBV27 and TRBJ1-6; D is undetermined. The CDR3 covers 15 residues. Germline V lookup: CDR1 MNHEY, CDR2 SMNVEV (reference sequence). V was cut by 4 bases and J by 6 bases, with 13 bases left in between. CDR3 DNA sequence: TGTGCCAGCAGTTCGCGCGGCTTAACTAATTCACCCCTCCACTTT. This encodes CASSSRGLTNSPLHF.

The rearrangement uses TRBV6-4 and TRBJ2-1; TRBD2 aligns across 11 bases. J lost 3 bases, V lost 5 bases, and 3 bases had no gene match. CDR1 is MRHNA, CDR2 SNTAGT, per germline. This CDR3 has 15 amino acids. In nucleotides, the CDR3 is TGTGCCAGCAGTTTACTAGCGGGGGTCTACAATGAGCAGTTCTTC. This translates into CASSLLAGVYNEQFF.

This clone was seen a few times. The J gene is TRBJ2-7, the V gene TRBV6-6; TRBD1 matches 9 bases. Germline lookup yields CDR1 MNHNY and CDR2 SVGAGI (reference sequence). The trim removed 6 bases at V and 4 bases at J, leaving 7 bases unmatched. CDR3 length: 14 amino acids. CDR3 sequence reads: CASRGQGGVYEQYF. CDR3 DNA sequence: TGTGCCAGCAGGGGACAGGGCGGGGTTTACGAGCAGTACTTC.

The chain couples TRBV19 to TRBJ1-1; 7 nucleotides match TRBD1. V dropped 3 bases and J dropped 2; count of bases not matched to a gene: 3. CDR1 is LNHDA and CDR2 is SQIVND in the germline V gene (reference sequence). There are 14 residues in the CDR3. CDR3 in amino acids: CASSITGANTEAFF. CDR3 DNA sequence: TGTGCCAGTAGTATTACAGGGGCAAACACTGAAGCTTTCTTT.

The CDR3 nucleotides read TGTGCCAGCAGCCCTTATGCCAGTGCTCAGTACTTC. Protein: CASSPYASAQYF. This chain connects TRBV7-2 to TRBJ2-7; D gene ambiguous. Trimming shortened V by 5 bases and J by 10 bases, and 15 bases separated the two germline ends. Germline CDR1 reads SGHTA; CDR2 reads FQGNSA. This CDR3 is 12 amino acids long.

As for this clone: Other nucleotide sequences from this sample produce the same CDR3. The chain employs TRBV28 and TRBJ1-5, with D possibly being TRBD1 (5 bases). The ends were cut back, 3 bases at V and 2 bases at J, with 11 bases in the middle. In germline, CDR1 is MDHEN, CDR2 SYDVKM. The CDR3 has 15 amino acids. For the CDR3, the DNA is TGTGCCAGCAGTTTGGCCGGGGGAGGCAATCAGCCCCAGCATTTT. Its translation is CASSLAGGGNQPQHF.

This rearrangement joins TRBV10-1 to TRBJ1-1, with 9 bases that match TRBD1. V trimming: 8 bases; J trimming: 8 bases; junction bases outside the gene matches: 12. This CDR3 region has 14 residues. CDR1 is WNHNN, CDR2 SYGVQD, per germline (reference sequence). The CDR3 DNA reads as TGCGCCAGCGTCAATCCGGACAGGGGATCGGAAGCTTTCTTT. It encodes CASVNPDRGSEAFF.

This rearrangement joins TRBV6-5 to TRBJ1-5; 8 nucleotides line up with TRBD1. The V gene end was trimmed by 6 bases and the J gene end by 5 bases; junction bases not matched to a gene: 9. Germline V gene data show CDR1 as MNHEY and CDR2 as SVGAGI. The CDR3 is made up of 15 amino acids. CDR3 in amino acids: CASRLTGDGHQPQHF. The CDR3 DNA reads as TGTGCCAGCAGGCTGACAGGGGACGGTCATCAGCCCCAGCATTTT.

The CDR3 nucleotides are TGCGCCAGCAGCCTGGGTGGGACAGGGGGCAGGAACGAGCAGTACTTC. It codes for CASSLGGTGGRNEQYF. The chain joins TRBV5-1 to TRBJ2-7, with 12 bases identical to TRBD1. The CDR3 covers 16 residues. V lost 4 bases and J lost 5; bases outside the gene matches: 10. The germline CDR1 and CDR2 sequences are SGHRS and YFSETQ.